Presented here are 23 T cell receptor beta chains from one specimen sequenced in a study of cytomegalovirus exposure and HLA in healthy donors. Using immunoSEQ multiplex PCR, the repertoire was profiled, and TCRdb retains in-frame clones only, with some absent. The sample consists of around 60,000 clones, about 95% of them appearing once. Sequencing used PBMCs. These receptors were taken from a young woman in good health and CMV-seronegative.

V gene TRBV19 combines with J gene TRBJ2-2, with 11 positions matching TRBD1. With V trimmed by 6 bases and J by 5 bases, 2 bases remained unmatched. The CDR3 is 14 amino acids. Germline V gene sequence: CDR1 LNHDA, CDR2 SQIVND (reference sequence). The CDR3 here is CASRGDRGTGELFF. The CDR3 bases are TGTGCCAGTAGGGGGGACAGGGGGACCGGGGAGCTGTTTTTT.

The chain combines TRBV7-9 with TRBJ1-2; possibly TRBD1 for D (5 bases). V was pared by 7 bases and J by 4 bases, with 16 bases between. CDR3 length equals 14 residues. Germline V gives CDR1 SEHNR, CDR2 FQNEAQ (reference sequence). The DNA of the CDR3 is TGTGCCAGCAACCCTTGGGGGGACTCCTATGGCTACACCTTC. It translates to CASNPWGDSYGYTF.

The chain links TRBV6-5 to TRBJ1-3; D remains ambiguous. CDR1 is MNHEY, CDR2 SVGAGI, per germline. V lost 0 bases and J 0 bases, leaving 6 bases between the germline ends. The CDR3 length is 15 residues. CDR3: CASSYSSLSGNTIYF. DNA of the CDR3: TGTGCCAGCAGTTACTCGAGCCTCTCTGGAAACACCATATATTTT.

V gene TRBV28 combines with J gene TRBJ2-3; D may be TRBD2 (5 bases). Germline CDR1 MDHEN, CDR2 SYDVKM. V lost 5 bases and J 4 bases, leaving 16 bases between the germline ends. This CDR3 is built from 15 residues. Written as DNA, the CDR3 is TGTGCCAGCAGTCCGGCGGGTCTGGGGTCAGATACGCAGTATTTT. Translated, it gives CASSPAGLGSDTQYF.

The rearrangement uses TRBV10-3 and TRBJ2-4; tentatively, D is TRBD1 (7 bases). V was pared by 10 bases and J by 8 bases, with 18 bases between. Germline CDR1 and CDR2: ENHRY and SYGVKD. The CDR3 loop spans 13 amino acids. The CDR3 is CATSRQGEDIQYF. The DNA of the CDR3 is TGTGCCACTTCCCGGCAGGGGGAGGACATTCAGTACTTC.

This rearrangement joins TRBV28 to TRBJ2-7; 7 bases match TRBD2. CDR3 length equals 15 residues. Germline V gives CDR1 MDHEN, CDR2 SYDVKM. The ends lost 4 bases at V and 2 bases at J; junction bases unmatched: 8. CDR3 sequence (DNA): TGTGCCAGCAGTTCCTCACAAGCGGGAACCTACGAGCAGTACTTC. Its translation is CASSSSQAGTYEQYF.

The V and J genes are TRBV6-6 and TRBJ2-5, with 7 bases that match TRBD2. This CDR3 has 13 amino acids. Trimming took 7 bases from V and 5 from J; bases not matched to a gene: 7. Germline V gene data show CDR1 as MNHNY and CDR2 as SVGAGI (reference sequence). This CDR3 is CASIHWGGETQYF. The CDR3 coding sequence is TGTGCCAGCATCCATTGGGGGGGGGAGACCCAGTACTTC.

The genes are TRBV19 and TRBJ1-4; 7 positions agree with TRBD1. CDR1 is LNHDA and CDR2 is SQIVND in the germline V gene (reference sequence). The CDR3 extends over 14 amino acids. With 7 bases clipped from V and 2 bases from J, the junction kept 4 bases outside the gene matches. The CDR3 sequence: CASKPGQTNEKLFF. In DNA, the CDR3 is TGTGCCAGTAAACCGGGACAGACTAATGAAAAACTGTTTTTT.

The chain combines TRBV7-2 with TRBJ2-7; D might be TRBD2 (6 bases). The germline CDR1 and CDR2 sequences are SGHTA and FQGNSA. The CDR3 has 14 residues. V was cut by 3 bases and J by 2 bases, with 11 bases left in between. CDR3 nucleotides: TGTGCCAGCAGCTTCACTAGCCCTCCCTACGAGCAGTACTTC. Translating gives CASSFTSPPYEQYF.

The CDR3 region has the DNA TGTGCCAGCGCCATGGGGGGCGAGGGGGGGGAAAAACTGTTTTTT. It specifies CASAMGGEGGEKLFF. V gene TRBV2 combines with J gene TRBJ1-4, with D possibly TRBD1 on 6 matching bases. The V gene lost 8 bases and the J gene lost 8 bases, with 21 bases spanning the gap. CDR3 length: 15 amino acids. Germline loops: CDR1 SNHLY, CDR2 FYNNEI.

This clone was observed a single time. The chain is built from TRBV30 and TRBJ2-3; the match to TRBD2 covers 11 bases. CDR1 and CDR2 (germline): GTSNPN, SVGIG (reference sequence). V gave up 3 bases and J gave up 6 bases; unmatched junction bases: 14. CDR3 length: 17 amino acids. The chain's CDR3 is CAWSPTSGLADRDTQYF. The CDR3 coding sequence is TGTGCCTGGAGCCCCACGTCGGGACTAGCGGACAGGGATACGCAGTATTTT.

This chain uses TRBV29-1 with TRBJ2-5; the D gene is possibly TRBD2 (7 bases). Per the germline V gene, CDR1 is SQVTM and CDR2 is ANQGSEA. V was clipped by 4 bases and J by 5 bases, with 17 bases between them. The CDR3 covers 14 residues. The chain's CDR3 is CSVVRGAGGETQYF. As DNA, the CDR3 is TGCAGCGTTGTACGGGGGGCCGGCGGGGAGACCCAGTACTTC.

This clone was found once. The rearrangement uses TRBV9 and TRBJ2-7; TRBD1 matches 7 bases. J lost 3 bases, V lost 5 bases, and 8 bases had no gene match. The CDR3 runs to 14 residues. Germline V gives CDR1 SGDLS, CDR2 YYNGEE. The chain's CDR3 is CASSPYRGDYEQYF. CDR3 in DNA: TGTGCCAGCAGTCCCTACAGGGGAGACTACGAGCAGTACTTC.

The rearrangement links TRBV29-1 to TRBJ2-3; D is possibly TRBD1 (6 bases). The CDR3 contains 14 residues. V lost 7 bases and J 1 base, leaving 15 bases between the germline ends. CDR1 SQVTM and CDR2 ANQGSEA come from the germline V gene. The CDR3 region has the DNA TGCAGCGCCGGGCGCAGGGGAGGCACAGATACGCAGTATTTT. It translates to CSAGRRGGTDTQYF.

The chain uses TRBV11-2 and TRBJ2-2; the D is unclear. Per the germline V gene, CDR1 is SGHAT and CDR2 is FQNNGV. The CDR3 consists of 14 residues. Trimming stripped 5 bases from V and 7 bases from J, with 14 bases between. The CDR3 region has the DNA TGTGCCAGCAGCCGGGTTCCACGTGGCGGGGAGCTGTTTTTT. Translation gives CASSRVPRGGELFF.

This sequence joins TRBV4-3 and TRBJ2-2; the D is unclear. Trimming stripped 4 bases from V and 1 base from J, with 10 bases between. The CDR3 runs to 15 residues. Germline CDR1 is LGHNA and CDR2 is YSLEER. The CDR3 spells CASSRHRRNTGELFF. The CDR3 coding sequence is TGCGCCAGCAGCCGTCACAGAAGGAACACCGGGGAGCTGTTTTTT.

In its sample, this clone was seen once. This sequence joins TRBV5-1 and TRBJ2-1, with 9 bases that match TRBD2. V dropped 0 bases and J dropped 8; count of bases not matched to a gene: 18. The germline V gene encodes CDR1 SGHRS and CDR2 YFSETQ. This CDR3 has 19 residues. In nucleotides, the CDR3 is TGCGCCAGCAGCTTGGGGATGGAAGGACTAGCGACTAAACCGCATGAGCAGTTCTTC. Encoded protein: CASSLGMEGLATKPHEQFF.

The gene calls are TRBV5-1 and TRBJ2-7; perhaps TRBD1 as D (6 bases). The CDR3 runs 13 residues. Trimming took 0 bases from V and 2 from J, leaving 6 bases between them. Per the germline V gene, CDR1 is SGHRS and CDR2 is YFSETQ. The CDR3 loop reads CASSLGGPYEQYF. DNA for the CDR3: TGCGCCAGCAGCTTGGGGGGGCCCTACGAGCAGTACTTC.

The rearrangement uses TRBV7-2 and TRBJ2-1; TRBD2 aligns across 9 bases. Germline V lookup: CDR1 SGHTA, CDR2 FQGNSA. V dropped 5 bases and J dropped 10; count of bases not matched to a gene: 6. This CDR3 comprises 13 residues. The CDR3 DNA follows: TGTGCCAGCAGCCCCTTGCGGGGGGGGGAGCAGTTCTTC. Translating gives CASSPLRGGEQFF.

The chain couples TRBV18 to TRBJ1-4; no clear D. Germline V gene lookup returns CDR1 KGHSH and CDR2 LQKENI. This CDR3 region has 16 residues. V lost 2 bases and J 3 bases, leaving 13 bases between the germline ends. The CDR3 protein is CASSPDNRWANEKLFF. The CDR3 DNA reads as TGTGCCAGCTCACCAGACAACCGGTGGGCTAATGAAAAACTGTTTTTT.

The chain couples TRBV4-1 to TRBJ2-5; 8 bases are shared with TRBD1. The CDR3 runs 15 residues. Germline V gene sequence: CDR1 MGHRA, CDR2 YSYEKL. J gave up 4 bases and V 4 bases, and 8 bases lay outside the gene matches. CDR3 in DNA: TGCGCCAGCAGCCCCTTGGCTGACAGGGGAGAGACCCAGTACTTC. Translated: CASSPLADRGETQYF.

This chain joins TRBV7-9 and TRBJ2-3, with a tentative D call TRBD2 (7 bases). This CDR3 is 14 amino acids long. From germline, CDR1 is SEHNR and CDR2 FQNEAQ (reference sequence). V was clipped by 6 bases and J by 12 bases, with 22 bases between them. In DNA form, the CDR3 reads TGTGCCAGCAGACCAGGGGCTAGCGGTGGGCCCCAGTATTTT. Translating gives CASRPGASGGPQYF.

The gene calls are TRBV5-4 and TRBJ1-1, with 7 bases that match TRBD1. Germline V lookup: CDR1 SGHNT, CDR2 YYREEE (reference sequence). The CDR3 extends over 14 amino acids. Germline trimming cut 5 bases from V and 4 bases from J; bases unmatched to any gene: 8. This CDR3 is CASRLGGRGTEAFF. The DNA of the CDR3 is TGTGCCAGCAGGCTAGGGGGCCGGGGCACTGAAGCTTTCTTT.